The 21 T cell receptor beta chains in this list originate from one sample, sequenced in a study of technical replicates of blood from a few donors. The repertoire was sequenced with immunoSEQ multiplex PCR; TCRdb's copy has only in-frame clones and lacks some. The profile shows roughly 52,000 clones, about 95% of them singletons. The specimen was PBMCs. All receptors derive from a human donor in good health. Some clones in this sample may be carry-over from other donors' samples.

This clone was detected only once. The chain couples TRBV7-8 to TRBJ2-7; 8 nucleotides line up with TRBD1. Germline CDR1 is SGHVS and CDR2 is FQNEAQ. Trimming cost V 1 base and J 6 bases; bases outside gene matches: 8. This CDR3 has 15 amino acids. CDR3 bases: TGTGCCAGCAGCTTAGGCAGGACAGGGACTCTCGAGCAGTACTTC. This sequence encodes CASSLGRTGTLEQYF.

The V gene is TRBV23-1, the J gene TRBJ2-1; 9 nucleotides align to TRBD2. TRBV23-1 is marked as an open reading frame, function uncertain. CDR3 length: 16 amino acids. V lost 4 bases, J lost 4 bases, and 8 bases stayed unmatched. The CDR3 loop reads CASSPRLAEAYNEQFF. CDR3 DNA sequence: TGCGCCAGCAGTCCCCGACTAGCGGAGGCTTACAATGAGCAGTTCTTC.

For the CDR3, the DNA is TGTGCCAGCAGCCCCCGAGAAGGCAGGTCGAACACTGAAGCTTTCTTT. Translated, it gives CASSPREGRSNTEAFF. The genes are TRBV7-9 and TRBJ1-1; D unclear. V lost 5 bases, J lost 1 base, and 17 bases lay in between. The length of the CDR3 is 16 residues. Per germline, CDR1 SEHNR and CDR2 FQNEAQ (reference sequence).

This clone showed up just once. The chain is built from TRBV18 and TRBJ1-1; D not certain. Trimming shortened V by 6 bases and J by 1 base, and 15 bases separated the two germline ends. CDR1 and CDR2 from the germline V gene are KGHSH and LQKENI. CDR3 size: 15 residues. CDR3 protein: CASSSRGSGNTEAFF. In DNA form, the CDR3 reads TGTGCCAGCTCGTCTCGAGGATCGGGGAACACTGAAGCTTTCTTT.

Comment on this clone: Other nucleotide sequences in the sample specify the same CDR3. The V gene is TRBV4-3, the J gene TRBJ2-6; D uncertain. Germline values: CDR1 LGHNA, CDR2 YSLEER. The CDR3 length is 16 residues. V shed 0 bases and J shed 3 bases, with 9 bases lying between them. The CDR3 spells CASSQDLGSGANVLTF. CDR3 DNA sequence: TGCGCCAGCAGCCAAGATTTGGGCAGTGGGGCCAACGTCCTGACTTTC.

CDR3 sequence reads: CASSIGGNEQFF. The DNA of the CDR3 is TGCGCCAGCAGCATCGGGGGGAATGAGCAGTTCTTC. The chain employs TRBV5-1 and TRBJ2-1; 7 nucleotides agree with TRBD2. CDR1 is SGHRS, CDR2 YFSETQ, per germline. The CDR3 has 12 residues. With 4 bases clipped from V and 7 bases from J, the junction kept 2 bases outside the gene matches. Together with reference TRBV5-1 and TRBJ2-1, the CDR3 gives the full variable domain: KAGVTQTPRYLIKTRGQQVTLSCSPISGHRSVSWYQQTPGQGLQFLFEYFSETQRNKGNFPGRFSGRQFSNSRSEMNVSTLELGDSALYLCASSIGGNEQFFGPGTRLTVL.

The V call is TRBV13, the J call TRBJ1-1, with a possible D match to TRBD1 (5 bases). The CDR3 runs to 14 residues. V was trimmed by 4 bases and J by 4 bases, leaving 13 bases between them. The V gene's germline CDR1 is PRHDT and CDR2 FYEKMQ (reference sequence). CDR3 sequence reads: CASSYETVGTEAFF. The CDR3 DNA follows: TGTGCCAGCAGCTACGAGACAGTGGGCACTGAAGCTTTCTTT.

J is TRBJ1-2 and V is TRBV7-2; D is possibly TRBD1 (5 bases). Germline V lookup: CDR1 SGHTA, CDR2 FQGNSA. The CDR3 has 13 residues. V lost 5 bases and J 3 bases, leaving 10 bases between the germline ends. CDR3 sequence (DNA): TGTGCCAGCAGCCCCGGGGGGGACTATGGCTACACCTTC. Translation gives CASSPGGDYGYTF.

The V call is TRBV2, the J call TRBJ1-5; 7 bases match TRBD1. V gave up 8 bases and J gave up 1 base; unmatched junction bases: 2. Germline V gene data show CDR1 as SNHLY and CDR2 as FYNNEI. The CDR3 loop spans 13 amino acids. The CDR3 loop is CASEQGSNQPQHF. The CDR3 DNA reads as TGTGCCAGCGAACAGGGGAGCAATCAGCCCCAGCATTTT.

CDR3 region: CASSQESYGYNEQFF. CDR3 in DNA: TGCGCCAGCAGCCAAGAGTCCTACGGGTACAATGAGCAGTTCTTC. The chain links TRBV4-1 to TRBJ2-1; D gene uncertain. CDR1 is MGHRA, CDR2 YSYEKL, per germline. V was pared by 0 bases and J by 4 bases, with 10 bases between. The CDR3 sequence is 15 residues long.

The chain links TRBV7-2 to TRBJ2-3, with TRBD2 identical over 10 bases. The J segment lost 5 bases and the V segment lost 2 bases, leaving 10 bases of the junction unmatched. The CDR3 is 17 residues long. Germline V lookup: CDR1 SGHTA, CDR2 FQGNSA. Here the CDR3 reads CASSLSSGGARRDTQYF. In DNA, the CDR3 is TGTGCCAGCAGCTTATCCAGCGGGGGGGCGAGGAGAGATACGCAGTATTTT.

The chain links TRBV19 to TRBJ1-1, with D possibly TRBD1 on 6 matching bases. The CDR3 spans 14 residues. Germline V gene data show CDR1 as LNHDA and CDR2 as SQIVND (reference sequence). Trimming removed 7 bases at V and 1 base at J, with 13 bases between. The CDR3 DNA follows: TGTGCCAGTAACACGGGACAACAGAACACTGAAGCTTTCTTT. It is translated as CASNTGQQNTEAFF.

The rearrangement uses TRBV5-1 and TRBJ1-4, with unresolved D. CDR3 length: 15 amino acids. Germline loops: CDR1 SGHRS, CDR2 YFSETQ. V was cut by 0 bases and J by 7 bases, with 13 bases left in between. The CDR3 spells CASSLDNTAVEKLFF. The CDR3 DNA is TGCGCCAGCAGCTTGGATAACACGGCGGTTGAAAAACTGTTTTTT.

The table lists this clone with a count of one. The V call is TRBV9, the J call TRBJ2-1, with D perhaps matching TRBD1 (6 bases). Trimming took off 3 bases at V and 4 bases at J, with 14 bases between the two ends. Looked up from germline, CDR1 is SGDLS and CDR2 is YYNGEE. This CDR3 has 15 residues. The CDR3 DNA reads TGTGCCAGCAGCGCGAACAGGGTGGGGTACAATGAGCAGTTCTTC. Translation: CASSANRVGYNEQFF. Based on the CDR3 plus reference TRBV9 and TRBJ2-1, the full variable domain is DSGVTQTPKHLITATGQRVTLRCSPRSGDLSVYWYQQSLDQGLQFLIQYYNGEERAKGNILERFSAQQFPDLHSELNLSSLELGDSALYFCASSANRVGYNEQFFGPGTRLTVL.

The chain carries TRBV13 and TRBJ2-3; D is unresolved. Germline V gives CDR1 PRHDT, CDR2 FYEKMQ (reference sequence). Trimming pared 2 bases from V and 0 bases from J, leaving 12 bases between. The CDR3 contains 16 residues. The CDR3 loop reads CASSLFGRTSTDTQYF. The CDR3 DNA sequence: TGTGCCAGCAGCTTATTCGGTCGAACTAGCACAGATACGCAGTATTTT.

The chain is built from TRBV6-5 and TRBJ1-6; 7 bases agree with TRBD1. The germline gives CDR1 MNHEY, CDR2 SVGAGI. The CDR3 extends over 13 amino acids. With 5 bases clipped from V and 8 bases from J, the junction kept 3 bases outside the gene matches. The CDR3, as DNA: TGTGCCAGCAGTCCCGGGACAGATTCACCCCTCCACTTT. Its protein is CASSPGTDSPLHF.

The DNA of the CDR3 is TGTGCCAGCAGCTCCCAGGAGACCCAGTACTTC. Translating it yields CASSSQETQYF. The chain combines TRBV7-9 with TRBJ2-5, with D unclear. The germline gives CDR1 SEHNR, CDR2 FQNEAQ (reference sequence). V was pared by 4 bases and J by 5 bases, with 5 bases between. The CDR3 has 11 amino acids.

The genes are TRBV4-1 and TRBJ2-3; no firm D call. Trimming cost V 3 bases and J 6 bases, with 10 bases left between them. Germline assignment: CDR1 MGHRA and CDR2 YSYEKL. The CDR3 length is 13 residues. This chain's CDR3 is CASSQVVFDTQYF. The DNA of the CDR3 is TGCGCCAGCAGCCAGGTAGTTTTCGATACGCAGTATTTT.

J is TRBJ1-6 and V is TRBV13; 7 bases fit TRBD1. V lost 3 bases, J lost 11 bases, and 4 bases stayed unmatched. Germline V CDR1 and CDR2: PRHDT, FYEKMQ (reference sequence). The CDR3 contains 13 residues. CDR3 bases: TGTGCCAGCAGCTTCGACAGGGAAGCACCCCTCCACTTT. Its translation is CASSFDREAPLHF.

The chain combines TRBV6-1 with TRBJ2-2; no reliable D call. The CDR3 is 13 residues long. Trimming cost V 8 bases and J 3 bases, with 10 bases left between them. Germline loops: CDR1 MNHNS, CDR2 SASEGT. The CDR3 reads CASSRVHTGELFF. DNA of the CDR3: TGTGCCAGCTCCCGGGTACACACCGGGGAGCTGTTTTTT.

The chain is built from TRBV6-1 and TRBJ1-1; 7 nucleotides match TRBD1. From germline, CDR1 is MNHNS and CDR2 SASEGT. The CDR3 spans 16 residues. V shed 4 bases and J 0 bases; nucleotides not matched to a gene: 8. The CDR3 region is CASSVHVGQLNTEAFF. In nucleotides, the CDR3 is TGTGCCAGCAGTGTACACGTGGGACAGCTGAACACTGAAGCTTTCTTT.